The 31 T cell receptor beta chains presented below share a single source sample, sequenced in a study of shared clonotypes between healthy human individuals. Here immunoSEQ multiplex PCR was the method, and the copy in TCRdb shows in-frame clones only, minus some. The table lists about 980,000 clones, over 60% of them singletons, with roughly 1.5% in the top ten. Sequencing was performed on memory CD4+ T cells sorted from blood. This sample's subset: CD45RA-negative fraction. Receptor source: a man aged 18 to 30 in good health.

The gene calls are TRBV7-2 and TRBJ1-2; 9 bases fit TRBD1. This CDR3 has 14 residues. CDR1 and CDR2 (germline): SGHTA, FQGNSA. V trimming: 5 bases; J trimming: 8 bases; junction bases outside the gene matches: 9. The CDR3 DNA sequence: TGTGCCAGCAGCCATTCCGACAGGGGGGAAGGCTACACCTTC. Protein: CASSHSDRGEGYTF.

This clone was seen once. The chain uses TRBV10-3 and TRBJ2-7; D ambiguous. The CDR3 covers 13 residues. Trimming left V 4 bases short and J 4 bases short, with 11 bases between. The V gene's germline CDR1 is ENHRY and CDR2 SYGVKD. CDR3 sequence: CAISGGSSYEQYF. In DNA, the CDR3 is TGTGCCATCAGTGGTGGGTCATCTTACGAGCAGTACTTC.

The chain recombines TRBV18 with TRBJ1-1, with TRBD1 as a possible D gene (6 bases). The CDR3 extends over 15 amino acids. Trimming shortened V by 3 bases and J by 0 bases, and 11 bases separated the two germline ends. Germline CDR1 is KGHSH and CDR2 is LQKENI. DNA of the CDR3: TGTGCCAGCTCACCTTCGGACAGTATGAACACTGAAGCTTTCTTT. Amino acids: CASSPSDSMNTEAFF.

V is TRBV10-1 and J is TRBJ2-7; no clear D gene. Germline loops: CDR1 WNHNN, CDR2 SYGVQD (reference sequence). V lost 1 base, J lost 2 bases, and 6 bases lay in between. The CDR3 has 13 residues. The CDR3 loop reads CASSEYQTYEQYF. The CDR3 DNA sequence: TGCGCCAGCAGTGAGTACCAGACCTACGAGCAGTACTTC.

The rearrangement joins TRBV10-3 to TRBJ2-1, with D hard to call. Per germline, CDR1 ENHRY and CDR2 SYGVKD. V was shortened by 4 bases and J by 7 bases, with 14 bases between the two germline ends. The CDR3 extends over 14 amino acids. The CDR3 reads CAISGDGGINEQFF. CDR3 bases: TGTGCCATCAGTGGTGACGGTGGTATTAATGAGCAGTTCTTC.

The CDR3 region has the DNA TGTGCCAGCAAGAGGACAGGGGTTCGGTACGAGCAGTACTTC. Encoded protein: CASKRTGVRYEQYF. This sequence joins TRBV5-8 and TRBJ2-7; TRBD1 agrees at 9 bases. Germline V CDR1 and CDR2: SGHTS, YDEGEE. The CDR3 sequence is 14 residues long. Trimming removed 6 bases from V and 4 bases from J; junction bases left unmatched: 8.

This chain uses TRBV5-1 with TRBJ2-2, with D uncertain. V shed 1 base and J shed 6 bases, with 13 bases lying between them. The CDR3 runs 15 residues. Looked up from germline, CDR1 is SGHRS and CDR2 is YFSETQ. The CDR3 coding sequence is TGCGCCAGCAGCTTGTCCCTTTCGAGGCCCGGGGAGCTGTTTTTT. This encodes CASSLSLSRPGELFF. The whole variable domain, filled in from reference TRBV5-1 and TRBJ2-2, reads KAGVTQTPRYLIKTRGQQVTLSCSPISGHRSVSWYQQTPGQGLQFLFEYFSETQRNKGNFPGRFSGRQFSNSRSEMNVSTLELGDSALYLCASSLSLSRPGELFFGEGSRLTVL.

The chain has TRBV18 and TRBJ2-2, with D perhaps matching TRBD1 (6 bases). CDR1 and CDR2 from the germline V gene are KGHSH and LQKENI. Trimming stripped 6 bases from V and 2 bases from J, with 13 bases between. This CDR3 spans 15 amino acids. The CDR3: CASSQRTANTGELFF. The CDR3 DNA reads TGTGCCAGCTCCCAACGGACAGCTAACACCGGGGAGCTGTTTTTT.

The chain uses TRBV10-3 and TRBJ2-2, with D perhaps TRBD1 or TRBD2 (5 bases each). Germline values: CDR1 ENHRY, CDR2 SYGVKD. The CDR3 contains 15 residues. Trimming stripped 3 bases from V and 7 bases from J, with 15 bases between. The CDR3 nucleotides are TGTGCCATCAGTGACGGGACCGGGGCGGACGGGGAGCTGTTTTTT. This codes for CAISDGTGADGELFF.

The chain has TRBV19 and TRBJ2-3; 8 bases match TRBD1. This CDR3 contains 15 residues. Germline V gives CDR1 LNHDA, CDR2 SQIVND (reference sequence). The J segment lost 5 bases and the V segment lost 3 bases, leaving 7 bases of the junction unmatched. CDR3 DNA: TGTGCCAGTAGTATTGGACAGGGATTAGGAGATACGCAGTATTTT. Encoded protein: CASSIGQGLGDTQYF.

The V call is TRBV11-2, the J call TRBJ1-1, with D unclear. V was trimmed by 5 bases and J by 0 bases, leaving 7 bases between them. Germline CDR1 reads SGHAT; CDR2 reads FQNNGV. CDR3 size: 13 residues. The CDR3 is CASSATMNTEAFF. The CDR3 DNA reads TGTGCCAGCAGCGCGACAATGAACACTGAAGCTTTCTTT.

This chain links TRBV28 with TRBJ2-1, with 8 bases lining up with TRBD1. The CDR3 runs to 16 residues. J was trimmed by 6 bases and V by 4 bases; bases with no gene match: 11. Per the germline V gene, CDR1 is MDHEN and CDR2 is SYDVKM. The CDR3 is CASSSSPDRAGNEQFF. The CDR3, as DNA: TGTGCCAGCAGTTCCTCTCCGGACAGGGCGGGCAATGAGCAGTTCTTC.

V is TRBV21-1 and J is TRBJ1-4; the table names TRBD1, a call not compared with the DNA. TRBV21-1 is noted as a pseudogene. There are 12 residues in the CDR3. Here the CDR3 DNA reads TGTGCCAGCTGGGTCAGGGATGAAAAACTGTTTTTT. Protein sequence: CASWVRDEKLFF.

This clone has just a few counts. V and J are TRBV4-2 and TRBJ1-4, with D tentatively TRBD1 (6 bases). The V and J ends lost 4 bases and 3 bases respectively, with 12 bases between them. The V gene's germline CDR1 is LGHNA and CDR2 YNFKEQ. This CDR3 spans 15 amino acids. The CDR3 nucleotides are TGTGCCAGCAGCCCCCGACAGGAGGCTAATGAAAAACTGTTTTTT. It encodes CASSPRQEANEKLFF.

This clone was seen a single time. The chain couples TRBV5-4 to TRBJ2-1; 11 bases map to TRBD2. CDR3 length equals 16 residues. The ends lost 1 base at V and 8 bases at J; junction bases unmatched: 8. Germline CDR1 is SGHNT and CDR2 is YYREEE (reference sequence). CDR3 protein: CASSLTSGSTSDEQFF. As DNA, the CDR3 is TGTGCCAGCAGCTTGACTAGCGGGAGCACGTCGGATGAGCAGTTCTTC. The full variable domain, completed using reference TRBV5-4 and TRBJ2-1, is ETGVTQSPTHLIKTRGQQVTLRCSSQSGHNTVSWYQQALGQGPQFIFQYYREEENGRGNFPPRFSGLQFPNYSSELNVNALELDDSALYLCASSLTSGSTSDEQFFGPGTRLTVL.

The chain employs TRBV5-6 and TRBJ2-3; D is unclear. Germline CDR1 and CDR2: SGHDT and YYEEEE. Deletions cut 4 bases from V and 6 bases from J, with 12 bases between. This CDR3 spans 13 amino acids. The CDR3 region is CASSRTLEDTQYF. DNA of the CDR3: TGTGCCAGCAGCCGTACCCTGGAGGATACGCAGTATTTT.

This chain joins TRBV25-1 and TRBJ2-3; TRBD2 aligns across 9 bases. Looked up from germline, CDR1 is MGHDK and CDR2 is SYGVNS. The CDR3 has 17 residues. J was trimmed by 0 bases and V by 0 bases; bases with no gene match: 4. This CDR3 is CASSEYSGGYSTDTQYF. CDR3 sequence (DNA): TGTGCCAGCAGTGAATACAGCGGGGGGTATAGCACAGATACGCAGTATTTT.

Points on this clone: This specimen includes other DNA sequences encoding the same CDR3. V is TRBV10-3 and J is TRBJ1-2, with TRBD1 as a possible D gene (5 bases). Germline V gives CDR1 ENHRY, CDR2 SYGVKD. This CDR3 spans 12 amino acids. Trimming took off 7 bases at V and 8 bases at J, with 14 bases between the two ends. The CDR3 nucleotides read TGTGCCATCACAGGGACCGGCGGCGGCTACACCTTC. It specifies CAITGTGGGYTF.

The CDR3 here is CASSTDSTDTQYF. Here the CDR3 DNA reads TGTGCCAGCAGTACGGACAGCACAGATACGCAGTATTTT. This rearrangement joins TRBV6-1 to TRBJ2-3; D is uncertain. Germline V lookup: CDR1 MNHNS, CDR2 SASEGT. The CDR3 totals 13 residues. Trimming removed 5 bases at V and 0 bases at J, with 6 bases between.

This sequence joins TRBV10-3 and TRBJ2-3; a weak D match, TRBD2 (6 bases). The CDR3 sequence is 15 residues long. Germline CDR1 is ENHRY and CDR2 is SYGVKD. V dropped 0 bases and J dropped 5 bases, with 12 bases sitting between them. The CDR3 reads CAISESDYPGDTQYF. The CDR3 bases are TGTGCCATCAGTGAGTCGGACTACCCAGGAGATACGCAGTATTTT.

This chain links TRBV7-9 with TRBJ1-3, with 9 bases lining up with TRBD1. Germline loops: CDR1 SEHNR, CDR2 FQNEAQ (reference sequence). The CDR3 sequence is 15 residues long. Germline trimming cut 3 bases from V and 4 bases from J; bases unmatched to any gene: 4. The CDR3, as DNA: TGTGCCAGCAGCTTCGGGGACAGGGAAGGAAACACCATATATTTT. Protein product: CASSFGDREGNTIYF.

On this clone: A far larger clone is off by one base, so a read error is likely. Additional DNA sequences in this sample encode the identical CDR3. This rearrangement joins TRBV7-3 to TRBJ1-1, with D unclear. With 2 bases removed from V and 1 base from J, the gap between germline ends came to 5 bases. The CDR3 is made up of 13 amino acids. Per germline, CDR1 SGHTA and CDR2 FQGTGA. Written as DNA, the CDR3 is TGTGCCAGCAGCTTACGCGGGAACACTGAAGCTTTCTTT. It is translated as CASSLRGNTEAFF. The variable domain in full, with the rest retrieved from reference TRBV7-3 and TRBJ1-1, is GAGVSQTPSNKVTEKGKYVELRCDPISGHTALYWYRQSLGQGPEFLIYFQGTGAADDSGLPNDRFFAVRPEGSVSTLKIQRTERGDSAVYLCASSLRGNTEAFFGQGTRLTVV.

To note about this clone: Other DNA variants within this sample encode the same CDR3. The chain employs TRBV5-1 and TRBJ2-2; 7 nucleotides agree with TRBD1. V lost 2 bases to trimming and J lost 3 bases; unmatched junction nucleotides: 4. In germline, CDR1 is SGHRS, CDR2 YFSETQ. The CDR3 is 15 amino acids. The CDR3 DNA reads TGCGCCAGCAGCTTAGCAGGGGGAGACACCGGGGAGCTGTTTTTT. As protein: CASSLAGGDTGELFF.

The gene calls are TRBV21-1 and TRBJ1-3. TRBV21-1 is shown as a pseudogene. This CDR3 spans 16 amino acids. As DNA, the CDR3 is TGTGCCAGCAGGGGGGAGGGACGGAGCTCTGGAAACACCATATATTTT. Its protein is CASRGEGRSSGNTIYF.

As regards this clone: Other DNA sequences from this sample encode an identical CDR3 as well. The genes are TRBV18 and TRBJ2-3, with D unresolved. The CDR3 loop spans 14 amino acids. Germline V gene lookup returns CDR1 KGHSH and CDR2 LQKENI. The V end was cut by 3 bases, the J end by 2 bases, with 9 bases between. CDR3 in amino acids: CASSPLASTDTQYF. The CDR3 region has the DNA TGTGCCAGCTCACCCTTGGCCTCCACAGATACGCAGTATTTT.

V is TRBV7-6 and J is TRBJ2-1; TRBD1 is a possible D gene (6 bases). This CDR3 spans 16 amino acids. CDR1 is SGHVS, CDR2 FNYEAQ, per germline. V was clipped by 3 bases and J by 0 bases, with 12 bases between them. CDR3 in amino acids: CASSFAVGGSYNEQFF. The CDR3 nucleotides are TGTGCCAGCAGCTTCGCGGTAGGGGGCTCCTACAATGAGCAGTTCTTC.

The chain carries TRBV2 and TRBJ1-2, with a possible D match to TRBD1 (5 bases). The germline CDR1 and CDR2 sequences are SNHLY and FYNNEI. CDR3 size: 12 residues. Trimming removed 8 bases from V and 5 bases from J, with 12 bases in between. This CDR3 reads CASASGTYGYTF. The CDR3, as DNA: TGTGCCAGCGCCTCAGGGACGTATGGCTACACCTTC.

This sequence joins TRBV6-1 and TRBJ1-1, with D possibly being TRBD1 (5 bases). The germline gives CDR1 MNHNS, CDR2 SASEGT. The CDR3 consists of 12 residues. V was cut by 4 bases and J by 10 bases, with 13 bases left in between. CDR3 sequence (DNA): TGTGCCAGCAGTGGGGACGGCCGCGGAGCTTTCTTT. Residues: CASSGDGRGAFF.

The V call is TRBV27, the J call TRBJ1-6, with D possibly TRBD1 on 5 matching bases. The V and J ends lost 7 bases and 9 bases respectively, with 13 bases between them. The CDR3 has 13 residues. In germline, CDR1 is MNHEY, CDR2 SMNVEV (reference sequence). The chain's CDR3 is CASKAGRFSPLHF. For the CDR3, the DNA is TGTGCCAGCAAGGCAGGGAGGTTTTCACCCCTCCACTTT.

The chain carries TRBV13 and TRBJ2-7; D is possibly TRBD1 or TRBD2 (6 bases each). CDR1 PRHDT and CDR2 FYEKMQ come from the germline V gene (reference sequence). V was pared by 7 bases and J by 3 bases, with 16 bases between. The CDR3 has 14 amino acids. This CDR3 reads CASNEGGDRYEQYF. CDR3 in DNA: TGTGCCAGCAACGAGGGGGGAGACCGCTACGAGCAGTACTTC.

This clone turned up a few times. The rearrangement uses TRBV7-2 and TRBJ2-1; 7 bases align to TRBD1. The V gene end was trimmed by 2 bases and the J gene end by 2 bases; junction bases not matched to a gene: 0. The CDR3 has 14 residues. Germline lookup yields CDR1 SGHTA and CDR2 FQGNSA. CDR3 sequence (DNA): TGTGCCAGCAGCTTACAGGGGGCCTACAATGAGCAGTTCTTC. Translated: CASSLQGAYNEQFF.